This T cell receptor beta chain was captured in a study of blood T cell repertoires in COVID-19. Study at large: From T cells, B-cell-depleted T cells, or PBMCs came the material, which was cDNA or gDNA.

Donors were grouped by their self-reported clinical history. The table came from immunoSEQ multiplex PCR; TCRdb's copy has only in-frame clones and leaves some out. This sample has 200,000 to 250,000 clones, with roughly nine tenths found just once. The CDR3 consists of 14 residues. The germline V gene has CDR1 SGDLS and CDR2 YYNGEE. Trimming cost V 7 bases and J 5 bases; bases outside gene matches: 11. This clone is a singleton in its sample. The gene calls are TRBV9 and TRBJ2-5, with 7 bases fitting TRBD1. The sample taken for sequencing was PBMCs or T cells enriched from blood (not recorded which). This sequence was found in a woman in her forties or fifties in a cohort exposed to, infected with or recovered from COVID-19 (not recorded which). CDR3 DNA: TGTGCCAGCGGACAAGGGGGCTGGGCGGAGACCCAGTACTTC. Translation gives CASGQGGWAETQYF.